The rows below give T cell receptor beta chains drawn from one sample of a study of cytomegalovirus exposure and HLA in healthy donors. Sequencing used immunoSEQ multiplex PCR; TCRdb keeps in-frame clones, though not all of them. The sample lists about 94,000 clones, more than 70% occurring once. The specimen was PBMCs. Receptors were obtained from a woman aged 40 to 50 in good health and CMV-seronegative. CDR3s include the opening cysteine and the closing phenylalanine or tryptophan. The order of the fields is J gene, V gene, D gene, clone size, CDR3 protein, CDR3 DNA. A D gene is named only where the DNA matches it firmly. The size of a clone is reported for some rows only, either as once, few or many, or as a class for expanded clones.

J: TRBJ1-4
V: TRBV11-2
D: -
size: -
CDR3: CASSLAQGATNEKLFF
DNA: TGTGCCAGCAGCTTAGCCCAGGGCGCAACTAATGAAAAACTGTTTTTT

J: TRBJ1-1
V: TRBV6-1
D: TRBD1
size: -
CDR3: CASGRDRGHTEAFF
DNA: TGTGCCAGCGGGCGGGACAGGGGGCACACTGAAGCTTTCTTT

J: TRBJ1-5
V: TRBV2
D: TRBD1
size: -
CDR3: CASKRQGTGNQPQHF
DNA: TGTGCCAGCAAGCGACAGGGTACGGGCAATCAGCCCCAGCATTTT

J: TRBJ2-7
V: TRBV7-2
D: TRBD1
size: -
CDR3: CASSLVSQGIYEQYF
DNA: TGTGCCAGCAGCTTAGTCTCACAGGGGATCTACGAGCAGTACTTC

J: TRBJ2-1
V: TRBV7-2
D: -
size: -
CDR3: CASSQGDYNEQFF
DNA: TGTGCCAGCAGCCAAGGGGATTACAATGAGCAGTTCTTC

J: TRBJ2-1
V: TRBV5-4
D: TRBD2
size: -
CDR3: CASSFGAGGPLLEQFF
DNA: TGTGCCAGCAGCTTCGGAGCGGGGGGGCCCTTACTTGAGCAGTTCTTC

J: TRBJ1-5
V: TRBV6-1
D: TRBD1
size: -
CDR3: CASTLDRVGQPQHF
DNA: TGTGCCAGCACCTTAGACAGGGTAGGACAGCCCCAGCATTTT

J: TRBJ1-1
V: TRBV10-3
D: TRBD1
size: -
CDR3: CAISGTGTAHEAFF
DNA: TGTGCCATCAGTGGAACCGGGACAGCGCATGAAGCTTTCTTT

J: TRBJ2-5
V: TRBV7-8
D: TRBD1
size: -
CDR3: CASSSRPGTGDQETQYF
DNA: TGTGCCAGCAGCTCAAGACCCGGGACAGGGGACCAAGAGACCCAGTACTTC

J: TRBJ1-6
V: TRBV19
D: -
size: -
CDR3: CASSIGQINSPLHF
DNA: TGTGCCAGTAGTATAGGGCAGATTAATTCACCCCTCCACTTT

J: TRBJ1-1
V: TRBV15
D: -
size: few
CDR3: CATMRAPNTEAFF
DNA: TGTGCCACCATGAGGGCCCCGAACACTGAAGCTTTCTTT

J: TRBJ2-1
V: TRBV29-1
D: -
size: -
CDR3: CSVGGGDEQFF
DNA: TGCAGCGTTGGCGGGGGCGATGAGCAGTTCTTC

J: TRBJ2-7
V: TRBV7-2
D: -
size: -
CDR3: CASSPDRYHHEQYF
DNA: TGTGCCAGCAGCCCTGACAGGTATCACCACGAGCAGTACTTC

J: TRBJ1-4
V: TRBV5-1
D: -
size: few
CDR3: CASSLVRSGEKLFF
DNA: TGCGCCAGCAGCCTCGTACGGAGTGGGGAAAAACTGTTTTTT

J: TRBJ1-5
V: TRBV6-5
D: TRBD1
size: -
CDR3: CASSPRGRINQPQHF
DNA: TGTGCCAGCAGTCCTAGGGGGCGCATCAATCAGCCCCAGCATTTT

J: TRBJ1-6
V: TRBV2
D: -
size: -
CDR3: CASKLGAGERSPLHF
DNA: TGTGCCAGCAAGCTGGGGGCAGGGGAGCGTTCACCCCTCCACTTT

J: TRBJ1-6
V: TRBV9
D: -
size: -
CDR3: CASSLDSSSPLHF
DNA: TGTGCCAGCAGCTTGGACAGTTCTTCACCCCTCCACTTT

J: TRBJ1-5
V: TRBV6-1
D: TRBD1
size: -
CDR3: CASRLQGMSNQPQHF
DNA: TGTGCCAGCAGGTTACAGGGGATGAGCAATCAGCCCCAGCATTTT

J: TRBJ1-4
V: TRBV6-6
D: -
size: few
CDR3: CASSYSENEKLFF
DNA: TGTGCCAGCAGTTATTCGGAGAATGAAAAACTGTTTTTT

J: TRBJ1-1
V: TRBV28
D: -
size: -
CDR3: CASRGASQNTEAFF
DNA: TGTGCCAGCAGGGGGGCGAGCCAGAACACTGAAGCTTTCTTT

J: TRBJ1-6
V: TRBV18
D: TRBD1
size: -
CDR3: CASSPPRQGAKALHF
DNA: TGTGCCAGCTCACCACCGAGGCAGGGGGCCAAGGCCCTCCACTTT

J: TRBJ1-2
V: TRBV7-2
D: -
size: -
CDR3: CASSKTGGEGGYTF
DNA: TGTGCCAGCTCTAAGACAGGCGGAGAAGGAGGCTACACCTTC

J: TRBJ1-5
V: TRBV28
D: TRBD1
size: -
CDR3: CASSLPPGQGSSQPQHF
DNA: TGTGCCAGCAGTTTACCTCCTGGACAGGGGAGCAGTCAGCCCCAGCATTTT

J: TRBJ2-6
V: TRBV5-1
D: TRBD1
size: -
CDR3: CATTPGQGAGANVLTF
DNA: TGCGCCACCACACCGGGACAGGGTGCTGGGGCCAACGTCCTGACTTTC

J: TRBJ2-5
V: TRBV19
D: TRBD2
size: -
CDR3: CASSAPAGGRETQYF
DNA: TGTGCCAGTAGCGCCCCAGCGGGGGGGCGGGAGACCCAGTACTTC

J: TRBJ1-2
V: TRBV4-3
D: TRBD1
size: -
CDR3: CASSPSLVLAGGLNYGYTF
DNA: TGCGCCAGCAGCCCTAGTTTGGTATTAGCAGGGGGCTTGAACTATGGCTACACCTTC

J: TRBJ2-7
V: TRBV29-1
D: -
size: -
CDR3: CSVGRTATGEQYF
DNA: TGCAGCGTTGGACGGACGGCTACGGGGGAGCAGTACTTC

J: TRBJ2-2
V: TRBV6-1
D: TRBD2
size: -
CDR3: CASSSGGANTGELFF
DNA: TGTGCCAGCAGTAGCGGGGGGGCGAACACCGGGGAGCTGTTTTTT

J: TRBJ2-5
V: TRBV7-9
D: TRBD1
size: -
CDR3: CASSFSGTGSGETQYF
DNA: TGTGCCAGCAGCTTCTCCGGGACAGGGTCAGGAGAGACCCAGTACTTC

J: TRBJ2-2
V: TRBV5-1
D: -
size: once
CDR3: CASSLLDMVTGELFF
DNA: TGCGCCAGCAGCTTGCTGGACATGGTGACCGGGGAGCTGTTTTTT

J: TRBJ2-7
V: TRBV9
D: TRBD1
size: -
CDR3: CASSELGDRETYEQYF
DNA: TGTGCCAGCAGCGAACTAGGTGACAGGGAAACCTACGAGCAGTACTTC

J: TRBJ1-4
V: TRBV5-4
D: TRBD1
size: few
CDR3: CASSKGQGAPVGKLFF
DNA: TGTGCCAGCAGCAAGGGACAGGGGGCCCCAGTTGGAAAACTGTTTTTT

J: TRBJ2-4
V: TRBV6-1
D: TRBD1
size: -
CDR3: CASSEPGQGGLVQYF
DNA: TGTGCCAGCAGTGAACCGGGACAGGGGGGCTTGGTTCAGTACTTC

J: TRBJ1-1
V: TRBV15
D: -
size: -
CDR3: CATSRDGVNTEAFF
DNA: TGTGCCACCAGCAGAGATGGAGTGAACACTGAAGCTTTCTTT

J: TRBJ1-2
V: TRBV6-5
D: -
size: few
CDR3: CASSYSGIGGGYPF
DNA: TGTGCCAGCAGTTACTCTGGCATCGGCGGTGGCTACCCCTTC